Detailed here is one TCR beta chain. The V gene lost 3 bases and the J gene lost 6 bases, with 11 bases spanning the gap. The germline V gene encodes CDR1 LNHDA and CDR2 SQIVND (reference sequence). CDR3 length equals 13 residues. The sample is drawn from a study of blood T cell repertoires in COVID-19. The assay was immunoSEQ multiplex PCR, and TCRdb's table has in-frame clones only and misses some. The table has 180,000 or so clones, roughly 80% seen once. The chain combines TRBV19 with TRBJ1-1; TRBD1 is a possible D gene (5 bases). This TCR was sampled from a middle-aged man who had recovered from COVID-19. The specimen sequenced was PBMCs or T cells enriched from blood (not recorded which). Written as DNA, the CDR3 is TGTGCCAGTAGTATGAAGGGGTTCTCTGAAGCTTTCTTT. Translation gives CASSMKGFSEAFF.